The 30 T cell receptor beta chains given below trace back to one sample, sequenced in a study of blood T cells in healthy people across ages. Primers used in a second PCR of roughly 7 to 11 cycles were a sample-barcoded 5' primer and a J-beta primer mix. One entry per CDR3 protein results from TCRdb running MiXCR on the 5' RACE reads. The sample records roughly 790,000 distinct CDR3 sequences, 43% being singletons. Material: blood. These receptors were collected from a woman in her sixties in good health.

The sample holds many counts of this clonotype. The rearrangement joins TRBV10-3 to TRBJ2-1, with 7 bases aligning to TRBD2. V dropped 0 bases and J dropped 7; count of bases not matched to a gene: 6. Germline lookup yields CDR1 ENHRY and CDR2 SYGVKD. The CDR3 contains 15 residues. The CDR3 nucleotides are TGTGCCATCAGTGAGTCGGAGATGGGGGGGAATGAGCAGTTCTTC. Protein: CAISESEMGGNEQFF.

J is TRBJ2-3 and V is TRBV5-1; 7 nucleotides line up with TRBD2. The ends lost 3 bases at V and 6 bases at J; junction bases unmatched: 7. The germline V gene has CDR1 SGHRS and CDR2 YFSETQ. The CDR3 length is 14 residues. Here the CDR3 DNA reads TGCGCCAGCAGCTGGGGCGGGAGTAGGGATACGCAGTATTTT. Translated, it gives CASSWGGSRDTQYF.

On this clonotype: A single base separates this from a much larger clone, so it may be a read error. As DNA, the CDR3 is TGTGCCAGCAGTGAAGCTAGCGGGATGGTTGAGACCCAGTACTTC. Encoded protein: CASSEASGMVETQYF. The chain is built from TRBV25-1 and TRBJ2-5, with 9 positions matching TRBD2. Unmatched junction bases numbered 6, after V lost 2 bases and J lost 5 bases. The CDR3 contains 15 residues. Germline CDR1 MGHDK, CDR2 SYGVNS.

This clonotype has a count of ten or more. The chain is built from TRBV27 and TRBJ2-1, with TRBD2 matching over 10 bases. The CDR3 runs 14 residues. Per germline, CDR1 MNHEY and CDR2 SMNVEV (reference sequence). V shed 6 bases and J 4 bases; nucleotides not matched to a gene: 3. CDR3 region: CASRGTSAYNEQFF. CDR3 nucleotide sequence: TGTGCCAGCAGAGGGACTAGCGCGTACAATGAGCAGTTCTTC.

Worth noting for this clonotype: The germline gene is not matched at one end of the junction; a read error may be the cause. The chain couples TRBV10-3 to TRBJ2-1, with TRBD2 identical over 12 bases. Germline V lookup: CDR1 ENHRY, CDR2 SYGVKD. CDR3 length: 17 residues. DNA for the CDR3: TGTGCTATCAGTGAAGCTAGCGGGGGGGCCTCGTTAGGCGAGCAGTTCTTC. Translation gives CAISEASGGASLGEQFF.

This clonotype was seen only a few times. V and J are TRBV29-1 and TRBJ1-5; 12 nucleotides line up with TRBD1. The CDR3 extends over 13 amino acids. V trimming: 6 bases; J trimming: 6 bases; junction bases outside the gene matches: 3. CDR1 and CDR2 from the germline V gene are SQVTM and ANQGSEA. CDR3 in DNA: TGCAGCGTCCAGGGACAGGGGGCTCAGCCCCAGCATTTT. Protein sequence: CSVQGQGAQPQHF.

This sequence joins TRBV11-2 and TRBJ2-7; a weak D match, TRBD2 (5 bases). There are 14 residues in the CDR3. The germline V gene encodes CDR1 SGHAT and CDR2 FQNNGV. The V end lost 1 base, the J end lost 3 bases, and 10 bases lay between the germline ends. The CDR3, as DNA: TGTGCCAGCAGCTTAGGAATCAGCGGCTACGAGCAGTACTTC. Encoded protein: CASSLGISGYEQYF.

The V call is TRBV20-1, the J call TRBJ2-7, with 8 bases matching TRBD2. CDR1 and CDR2 from the germline V gene are DFQATT and SNEGSKA (reference sequence). The ends lost 1 base at V and 7 bases at J; junction bases unmatched: 9. The CDR3 sequence is 14 residues long. This CDR3 is CSARVERGTLEQYF. CDR3 nucleotides: TGCAGTGCTAGAGTTGAGCGGGGGACCCTGGAGCAGTACTTC.

The chain has TRBV28 and TRBJ2-5; D perhaps matches TRBD1 (6 bases). The CDR3 length is 15 residues. Germline V CDR1 and CDR2: MDHEN, SYDVKM. Trimming cost V 3 bases and J 1 base, with 12 bases left between them. The CDR3 loop is CASSFRTVLQETQYF. CDR3 nucleotides: TGTGCCAGCAGTTTTCGGACAGTCCTCCAAGAGACCCAGTACTTC.

The rearrangement joins TRBV5-1 to TRBJ2-4; tentatively, D is TRBD2 (6 bases). Germline values: CDR1 SGHRS, CDR2 YFSETQ. The CDR3 spans 17 residues. Trimming cost V 0 bases and J 4 bases, with 17 bases left between them. The CDR3 DNA reads TGCGCCAGCAGCTTGGGGTTGGCGGGAAGAGGAAAAAACATTCAGTACTTC. Protein: CASSLGLAGRGKNIQYF.

The chain carries TRBV20-1 and TRBJ1-2; D is perhaps TRBD1 (6 bases). Trimming cost V 6 bases and J 7 bases, with 12 bases left between them. Per germline, CDR1 DFQATT and CDR2 SNEGSKA (reference sequence). The CDR3 sequence is 11 residues long. The CDR3 coding sequence is TGCAGTGCGGGGGGGCTCGGTGGCTACACCTTC. Its protein product is CSAGGLGGYTF.

This clonotype was seen a few times. The chain has TRBV29-1 and TRBJ2-1, with D perhaps assigned TRBD1 or TRBD2 (6 bases each). The V gene's germline CDR1 is SQVTM and CDR2 ANQGSEA. Between the trimmed V and J ends, which lost 2 bases and 3 bases, there was a span of 11 bases. The CDR3 runs 14 residues. CDR3 amino acids: CSVEPGAGYNEQFF. The CDR3 nucleotides read TGCAGCGTTGAACCGGGGGCTGGCTACAATGAGCAGTTCTTC.

The V call is TRBV10-3, the J call TRBJ2-3; TRBD2 matches at 10 bases. J lost 0 bases, V lost 3 bases, and 12 bases had no gene match. This CDR3 is 19 amino acids long. Germline V gives CDR1 ENHRY, CDR2 SYGVKD. CDR3 nucleotides: TGTGCCATCAGTGATCTAGCGGGAGCAGAAGAAATTAGCACAGATACGCAGTATTTT. Residues: CAISDLAGAEEISTDTQYF.

The chain combines TRBV11-2 with TRBJ1-1, with D perhaps matching TRBD1 (6 bases). The CDR3 spans 17 residues. Per the germline V gene, CDR1 is SGHAT and CDR2 is FQNNGV. The V and J ends lost 11 bases and 0 bases respectively, with 25 bases between them. CDR3 nucleotides: TGTGCCGGCCGCCGGTGGGGGGGCTCGGTAATGAACACTGAAGCTTTCTTT. Translated, it gives CAGRRWGGSVMNTEAFF.

V gene TRBV9 combines with J gene TRBJ2-5; 11 bases map to TRBD1. CDR1 SGDLS and CDR2 YYNGEE come from the germline V gene. The CDR3 is made up of 17 amino acids. The J segment lost 5 bases and the V segment lost 3 bases, leaving 12 bases of the junction unmatched. In DNA form, the CDR3 reads TGTGCCAGCAGCGGTCGGGGACAGGGGGTTCTTGGTGAGACCCAGTACTTC. It specifies CASSGRGQGVLGETQYF.

This clonotype was observed a few times. The chain employs TRBV14 and TRBJ1-2; TRBD1 matches 8 bases. Trimming at V came to 1 base and at J to 8 bases, leaving 3 bases not matched to a gene. In germline, CDR1 is SGHDN, CDR2 FVKESK. The CDR3 spans 13 residues. The CDR3 here is CASSQARDRGYTF. The DNA of the CDR3 is TGTGCCAGCAGCCAAGCCAGGGACAGGGGCTACACCTTC.

The table lists this clonotype with a few counts. The chain has TRBV7-9 and TRBJ2-1, with a tentative D call TRBD1 (5 bases). Germline V gives CDR1 SEHNR, CDR2 FQNEAQ (reference sequence). The CDR3 is 14 amino acids. V was clipped by 9 bases and J by 4 bases, with 16 bases between them. The CDR3 here is CARGTDGQYNEQFF. The CDR3 nucleotides are TGTGCCAGGGGAACAGACGGACAATACAATGAGCAGTTCTTC.

The sample holds a few counts of this clonotype. V usage is TRBV7-9 and J usage is TRBJ2-7; D might be TRBD2 (7 bases). Looked up from germline, CDR1 is SEHNR and CDR2 is FQNEAQ (reference sequence). The CDR3 has 17 residues. Trimming cost V 5 bases and J 3 bases, with 23 bases left between them. DNA of the CDR3: TGTGCCAGCAGCCCCGGCGGGGGCGCGGTCCTTTTCTACGAGCAGTACTTC. It encodes CASSPGGGAVLFYEQYF.

Only a few counts were recorded for this clonotype. The chain carries TRBV11-2 and TRBJ2-1; D not certain. V lost 7 bases and J lost 0, with 16 bases in between. Germline assignment: CDR1 SGHAT and CDR2 FQNNGV. This CDR3 has 16 residues. In DNA, the CDR3 is TGTGCCAGCAACCCCGGGCTTCTGAGCTCCTACAATGAGCAGTTCTTC. Its translation: CASNPGLLSSYNEQFF.

This clonotype showed up many times. CDR3 bases: TGCGCCAGCAGCTTCCAGGCGGGATCCTACGAGCAGTACTTC. Protein: CASSFQAGSYEQYF. This chain uses TRBV4-3 with TRBJ2-7; D is perhaps TRBD2 (6 bases). CDR3 size: 14 residues. Germline V gives CDR1 LGHNA, CDR2 YSLEER. V was trimmed by 5 bases and J by 1 base, leaving 12 bases between them.

This clonotype was picked up a small number of times. The rearrangement joins TRBV11-3 to TRBJ1-1; 7 nucleotides match TRBD1. V was pared by 5 bases and J by 0 bases, with 9 bases of the junction left unmatched. Germline CDR1 and CDR2: SGHNT and YENEEA. This CDR3 has 16 residues. CDR3 residues: CASSDQPGQMNTEAFF. The CDR3 DNA is TGTGCCAGCAGCGACCAACCGGGACAGATGAACACTGAAGCTTTCTTT. The full variable domain, its missing parts supplied by reference TRBV11-3 and TRBJ1-1, is EAGVVQSPRYKIIEKKQPVAFWCNPISGHNTLYWYLQNLGQGPELLIRYENEEAVDDSQLPKDRFSAERLKGVDSTLKIQPAELGDSAVYLCASSDQPGQMNTEAFFGQGTRLTVV.

Only a few counts were recorded for this clonotype. The chain joins TRBV6-5 to TRBJ2-2, with 11 nucleotides matching TRBD2. With V trimmed by 0 bases and J by 4 bases, 4 bases remained unmatched. The germline gives CDR1 MNHEY, CDR2 SVGAGI. This CDR3 contains 17 residues. CDR3: CASSYSLAGGRTGELFF. The CDR3 DNA follows: TGTGCCAGCAGTTACTCGCTAGCGGGAGGTCGCACCGGGGAGCTGTTTTTT.

Only a few counts were recorded for this clonotype. The chain carries TRBV7-9 and TRBJ1-6; 7 nucleotides agree with TRBD1. After removal of 2 bases from V and 10 bases from J, the junction contained 8 bases not matched to a gene. The CDR3 consists of 15 residues. CDR1 is SEHNR and CDR2 is FQNEAQ in the germline V gene (reference sequence). Written as DNA, the CDR3 is TGTGCCAGCAGCTTAAGGGACAGACCGGAATCACCCCTCCACTTT. It is translated as CASSLRDRPESPLHF.

The V call is TRBV25-1, the J call TRBJ2-3, with 7 bases that match TRBD1. Germline CDR1 and CDR2: MGHDK and SYGVNS. J lost 3 bases, V lost 3 bases, and 6 bases had no gene match. The CDR3 contains 15 residues. CDR3: CASSDVQGWTDTQYF. In nucleotides, the CDR3 is TGTGCCAGCAGTGACGTACAGGGGTGGACAGATACGCAGTATTTT.

In the case of this clonotype: One end of the junction fails to match germline, which may point to a read error. The rearrangement joins TRBV5-1 to TRBJ2-3; D unclear. CDR3 length: 14 residues. CDR1 is SGHRS, CDR2 YFSETQ, per germline. The CDR3 bases are TGCGCCAGCAGCTTGGCCCCCGATACAGATATGCAGTATTTT. Its translation: CASSLAPDTDMQYF.

This clonotype was detected ten times or more. This chain uses TRBV6-5 with TRBJ2-4; tentatively, D is TRBD2 (5 bases). Germline values: CDR1 MNHEY, CDR2 SVGAGI. The CDR3 spans 17 residues. The V and J ends lost 0 bases and 0 bases respectively, with 12 bases between them. CDR3 residues: CASSYSSGWGAKNIQYF. The CDR3, as DNA: TGTGCCAGCAGTTACTCCTCGGGGTGGGGAGCCAAAAACATTCAGTACTTC.

The chain combines TRBV11-2 with TRBJ2-3; 12 nucleotides agree with TRBD2. The CDR3 is made up of 17 amino acids. After removal of 4 bases from V and 6 bases from J, the junction contained 11 bases not matched to a gene. The V gene's germline CDR1 is SGHAT and CDR2 FQNNGV. The CDR3 reads CASSSTLAGGPADTQYF. The CDR3 nucleotides are TGTGCCAGCAGCTCGACCCTAGCGGGAGGGCCTGCGGATACGCAGTATTTT. Based on the CDR3 plus reference TRBV11-2 and TRBJ2-3, the full variable domain is EAGVAQSPRYKIIEKRQSVAFWCNPISGHATLYWYQQILGQGPKLLIQFQNNGVVDDSQLPKDRFSAERLKGVDSTLKIQPAKLEDSAVYLCASSSTLAGGPADTQYFGPGTRLTVL.

In its sample, this clonotype was seen many times. The CDR3 coding sequence is TGTGCCAGCAGCGAGGGGGCCCGTGGGAGGACAGATACGCAGTATTTT. As protein: CASSEGARGRTDTQYF. The rearrangement joins TRBV9 to TRBJ2-3; a possible D gene is TRBD1 (7 bases). The CDR3 loop spans 16 amino acids. With 3 bases removed from V and 3 bases from J, the gap between germline ends came to 17 bases. CDR1 is SGDLS, CDR2 YYNGEE, per germline.

The J gene is TRBJ1-6, the V gene TRBV28; perhaps TRBD1 as D (5 bases). The V gene's germline CDR1 is MDHEN and CDR2 SYDVKM. This CDR3 spans 15 amino acids. V was clipped by 3 bases and J by 6 bases, with 12 bases between them. The CDR3 DNA sequence: TGTGCCAGCAGTTTTATCAGGGAACGTAATTCACCCCTCCACTTT. Encoded protein: CASSFIRERNSPLHF.

A remark on this clonotype: Just one base apart from a much larger clone, this may be a read error. V is TRBV10-3 and J is TRBJ2-7; no clear D gene. The CDR3 loop spans 11 amino acids. Germline CDR1 reads ENHRY; CDR2 reads SYGVKD. Between the trimmed V and J ends, which lost 7 bases and 4 bases, there was a span of 8 bases. CDR3 sequence: CAINWMYEQYF. Written as DNA, the CDR3 is TGTGCCATCAACTGGATGTACGAGCAGTACTTC.